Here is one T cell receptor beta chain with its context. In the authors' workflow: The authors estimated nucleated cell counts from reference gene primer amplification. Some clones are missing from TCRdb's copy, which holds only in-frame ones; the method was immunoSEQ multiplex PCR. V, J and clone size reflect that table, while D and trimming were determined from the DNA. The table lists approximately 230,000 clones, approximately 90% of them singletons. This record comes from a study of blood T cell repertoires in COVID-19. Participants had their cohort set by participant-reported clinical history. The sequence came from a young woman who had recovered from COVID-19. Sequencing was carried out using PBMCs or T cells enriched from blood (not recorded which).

CDR3 amino acids: CASSQSGGQVYGYTF. CDR3 bases: TGCGCCAGCAGTCAATCGGGGGGACAGGTCTATGGCTACACCTTC. The chain recombines TRBV23-1 with TRBJ1-2; 8 bases map to TRBD1. TRBV23-1 is flagged as an ORF with uncertain function. V was pared by 0 bases and J by 4 bases, with 4 bases of the junction left unmatched. The CDR3 is 15 residues long.